These 25 T cell receptor beta chains were sequenced from one sample in a study of T cell responses to AZD1222 COVID-19 vaccine. Libraries were prepared by immunoSEQ multiplex PCR; TCRdb keeps only in-frame clonotypes and omits some of them. Of 150,000 to 180,000 clones listed, roughly 90% were seen once; the top ten hold 18%. The specimen was peripheral blood, collected on day 0 of AZD1222 vaccination. The receptors stem from an adult in good health.

The V gene is TRBV28, the J gene TRBJ1-3; no firm D call. The CDR3 loop spans 12 amino acids. Looked up from germline, CDR1 is MDHEN and CDR2 is SYDVKM. V was clipped by 3 bases and J by 3 bases, with 3 bases between them. The CDR3: CASSFGGNTIYF. The CDR3 DNA is TGTGCCAGCAGTTTCGGTGGAAACACCATATATTTT.

The rearrangement joins TRBV19 to TRBJ2-1, with no clear D. The V gene lost 5 bases and the J gene lost 6 bases, with 17 bases spanning the gap. CDR3 size: 15 residues. CDR1 and CDR2 from the germline V gene are LNHDA and SQIVND (reference sequence). This CDR3 is CASSPFTGATNEQFF. The CDR3 nucleotides are TGTGCCAGTAGTCCCTTTACGGGCGCCACCAATGAGCAGTTCTTC.

This chain connects TRBV19 to TRBJ1-2, with TRBD1 as a possible D gene (5 bases). Trimming removed 6 bases from V and 4 bases from J, with 12 bases in between. The CDR3 is 13 residues long. CDR1 and CDR2 (germline): LNHDA, SQIVND (reference sequence). The CDR3 DNA reads as TGTGCCAGTAGCGGTCAAGGGGCCTATGGCTACACCTTC. Protein sequence: CASSGQGAYGYTF. Combining the CDR3 with reference TRBV19 and TRBJ1-2 gives the whole variable domain DGGITQSPKYLFRKEGQNVTLSCEQNLNHDAMYWYRQDPGQGLRLIYYSQIVNDFQKGDIAEGYSVSREKKESFPLTVTSAQKNPTAFYLCASSGQGAYGYTFGSGTRLTVV.

The chain recombines TRBV11-2 with TRBJ1-5, with TRBD1 as a possible D gene (5 bases). Germline V CDR1 and CDR2: SGHAT, FQNNGV. Trimming took off 11 bases at V and 0 bases at J, with 23 bases between the two ends. The CDR3 sequence is 17 residues long. The CDR3: CAGPQEPTPDSNQPQHF. DNA of the CDR3: TGTGCCGGCCCACAGGAACCCACACCCGATAGCAATCAGCCCCAGCATTTT. The full variable domain, its missing parts supplied by reference TRBV11-2 and TRBJ1-5, is EAGVAQSPRYKIIEKRQSVAFWCNPISGHATLYWYQQILGQGPKLLIQFQNNGVVDDSQLPKDRFSAERLKGVDSTLKIQPAKLEDSAVYLCAGPQEPTPDSNQPQHFGDGTRLSIL.

The V gene is TRBV7-8, the J gene TRBJ1-6; D call uncertain. V was shortened by 5 bases and J by 7 bases, with 18 bases between the two germline ends. The CDR3 runs 16 residues. Per germline, CDR1 SGHVS and CDR2 FQNEAQ. The CDR3 nucleotides are TGTGCCAGCAGCCCTACCGAGGGAATCAAAAATTCACCCCTCCACTTT. Residues: CASSPTEGIKNSPLHF.

The rearrangement links TRBV7-2 to TRBJ2-1; unclear D gene. Germline-derived CDR1 and CDR2 are SGHTA and FQGNSA. Trimming took off 4 bases at V and 8 bases at J, with 6 bases between the two ends. The CDR3 runs 11 residues. The CDR3 protein is CASSYIDEQFF. DNA for the CDR3: TGTGCCAGCAGCTATATCGATGAGCAGTTCTTC.

The CDR3 reads CASSYRGTEAFF. The CDR3 DNA reads as TGTGCCAGCAGCTACCGGGGGACTGAAGCTTTCTTT. This chain joins TRBV7-2 and TRBJ1-1, with D perhaps TRBD1 (5 bases). Germline lookup yields CDR1 SGHTA and CDR2 FQGNSA. The CDR3 length is 12 residues. V gave up 4 bases and J gave up 5 bases, with 8 bases separating them.

V usage is TRBV13 and J usage is TRBJ1-1; D is unclear. CDR3 length: 14 residues. Per the germline V gene, CDR1 is PRHDT and CDR2 is FYEKMQ (reference sequence). Trimming left V 3 bases short and J 4 bases short, with 12 bases between. Here the CDR3 reads CASSFTDSFTEAFF. The CDR3 bases are TGTGCCAGCAGCTTTACAGATTCTTTCACTGAAGCTTTCTTT.

The chain links TRBV27 to TRBJ2-7; TRBD1 aligns across 9 bases. The CDR3 length is 19 residues. CDR1 MNHEY and CDR2 SMNVEV come from the germline V gene (reference sequence). Trimming at V came to 6 bases and at J to 0 bases, leaving 18 bases not matched to a gene. The chain's CDR3 is CASSLRLTIGTGISYEQYF. As DNA, the CDR3 is TGTGCCAGCAGCCTACGCCTTACCATCGGGACAGGGATCTCCTACGAGCAGTACTTC.

V is TRBV6-2 or TRBV6-3 and J is TRBJ1-4, with a possible D match to TRBD1 (5 bases). Germline CDR1 reads MNHEY; CDR2 reads SVGEGT. V gave up 0 bases and J gave up 4 bases, with 6 bases separating them. The CDR3 length is 14 residues. This chain's CDR3 is CASSYSRVNEKLFF. As DNA, the CDR3 is TGTGCCAGCAGTTACTCCAGGGTTAATGAAAAACTGTTTTTT.

The chain links TRBV27 to TRBJ1-6, with 7 bases lining up with TRBD1. There are 12 residues in the CDR3. Trimming took 8 bases from V and 9 from J; bases not matched to a gene: 4. Germline V CDR1 and CDR2: MNHEY, SMNVEV (reference sequence). CDR3 nucleotide sequence: TGTGCCAGCGCTAACAGGGGTTCACCCCTCCACTTT. This translates into CASANRGSPLHF.

Notes on this clone: The sample carries other DNA sequences with the same CDR3. The chain couples TRBV28 to TRBJ1-2; 9 positions match TRBD1. CDR1 and CDR2 (germline): MDHEN, SYDVKM. There are 12 residues in the CDR3. V lost 6 bases, J lost 6 bases, and 2 bases stayed unmatched. CDR3 nucleotide sequence: TGTGCCAGCAGGACAGGGGGGCATGGCTACACCTTC. Its protein product is CASRTGGHGYTF.

This CDR3 reads CASSIGQINTGELFF. The CDR3 DNA reads TGTGCCAGTAGTATCGGACAGATCAACACCGGGGAGCTGTTTTTT. The chain joins TRBV19 to TRBJ2-2; perhaps TRBD1 as D (6 bases). The CDR3 extends over 15 amino acids. Germline V gene data show CDR1 as LNHDA and CDR2 as SQIVND (reference sequence). V lost 3 bases and J 2 bases, leaving 10 bases between the germline ends.

The chain joins TRBV28 to TRBJ2-1; no reliable D call. Germline CDR1 reads MDHEN; CDR2 reads SYDVKM. V shed 8 bases and J shed 0 bases, with 11 bases lying between them. The CDR3 spans 14 residues. CDR3 sequence (DNA): TGTGCCAGCGCCCTTGATCACTCCTACAATGAGCAGTTCTTC. Encoded protein: CASALDHSYNEQFF.

The chain employs TRBV25-1 and TRBJ2-4; D perhaps matches TRBD1 (5 bases). Germline CDR1 and CDR2: MGHDK and SYGVNS. V lost 1 base and J 0 bases, leaving 10 bases between the germline ends. This CDR3 contains 16 residues. The CDR3 DNA reads as TGTGCCAGCAGTGAATCTGGCAGGGCAGCCAAAAACATTCAGTACTTC. Translated, it gives CASSESGRAAKNIQYF.

The chain couples TRBV6-2 or TRBV6-3 to TRBJ2-3; 10 nucleotides agree with TRBD2. J lost 5 bases, V lost 5 bases, and 7 bases had no gene match. CDR3 size: 15 residues. Germline-derived CDR1 and CDR2 are MNHEY and SVGEGT. The CDR3 is CASSPLAGVVDTQYF. The CDR3 region has the DNA TGTGCCAGCAGTCCCCTAGCGGGGGTGGTAGATACGCAGTATTTT.

This chain links TRBV28 with TRBJ1-6; 7 nucleotides agree with TRBD1. CDR3 size: 15 residues. Germline V gives CDR1 MDHEN, CDR2 SYDVKM. Losses at the gene ends were 6 bases for V and 5 bases for J; bases not matched to a gene: 7. The CDR3 spells CASREDRNDNSPLHF. The CDR3 DNA reads as TGTGCCAGCAGAGAGGACAGGAACGATAATTCACCCCTCCACTTT.

About this clone: Other DNA sequences of this sample code for an identical CDR3. V gene TRBV18 combines with J gene TRBJ1-2; possibly TRBD1 for D (5 bases). V was clipped by 3 bases and J by 3 bases, with 8 bases between them. The CDR3 covers 13 residues. Germline CDR1 KGHSH, CDR2 LQKENI. CDR3 DNA sequence: TGTGCCAGCTCACCGGGGACGGACTATGGCTACACCTTC. Protein product: CASSPGTDYGYTF.

The rearrangement joins TRBV3-1 (or the pseudogene TRBV3-2) to TRBJ2-6; tentatively, D is TRBD1 (6 bases). Per germline, CDR1 LGHDT and CDR2 YNNKEL (reference sequence). CDR3 size: 20 residues. Trimming took off 1 base at V and 2 bases at J, with 21 bases between the two ends. CDR3 sequence: CASSQGGYRAINPGANVLTF. CDR3 nucleotides: TGTGCCAGCAGCCAAGGGGGGTACAGGGCGATCAATCCTGGGGCCAACGTCCTGACTTTC.

The chain employs TRBV12-3 or TRBV12-4 and TRBJ2-2, with D maybe TRBD2 (5 bases). V shed 3 bases and J shed 8 bases, with 10 bases lying between them. The CDR3 totals 13 residues. In DNA, the CDR3 is TGTGCCAGCAGTTTCAACGAGGGTGGGGAGCTGTTTTTT. This sequence encodes CASSFNEGGELFF.

The V gene is TRBV9, the J gene TRBJ2-1; 7 bases are a match to TRBD2. This CDR3 region has 16 residues. Germline V lookup: CDR1 SGDLS, CDR2 YYNGEE. V lost 4 bases and J lost 5; bases outside the gene matches: 12. The CDR3 sequence: CASSPKAGVRNNEQFF. The CDR3 DNA reads as TGTGCCAGCAGCCCCAAGGCGGGAGTTAGAAACAATGAGCAGTTCTTC.

V is TRBV6-1 and J is TRBJ1-1; a possible D gene is TRBD1 (5 bases). Germline V CDR1 and CDR2: MNHNS, SASEGT. The V gene lost 0 bases and the J gene lost 11 bases, with 13 bases spanning the gap. This CDR3 spans 13 amino acids. CDR3 sequence reads: CASSEAPVGGAFF. CDR3 bases: TGTGCCAGCAGTGAAGCGCCGGTCGGGGGGGCTTTCTTT.

V gene TRBV6-5 combines with J gene TRBJ1-3; no firm D call. The V end lost 2 bases, the J end lost 4 bases, and 6 bases lay between the germline ends. The CDR3 consists of 13 residues. Germline V CDR1 and CDR2: MNHEY, SVGAGI. The CDR3 DNA reads TGTGCCAGCAGTTACGGCGACGGAAACACCATATATTTT. Its translation: CASSYGDGNTIYF.

This clone appeared once. The CDR3, as DNA: TGTGCCAGCAGCCTGGGACAGGGAAGAGGTGAAGCTTTCTTT. Amino acid sequence: CASSLGQGRGEAFF. The V call is TRBV11-3, the J call TRBJ1-1, with 9 nucleotides matching TRBD1. After removal of 5 bases from V and 7 bases from J, the junction contained 8 bases not matched to a gene. This CDR3 is 14 amino acids long. Germline V lookup: CDR1 SGHNT, CDR2 YENEEA.

The rearrangement joins TRBV6-6 to TRBJ1-2; D might be TRBD1 (6 bases). V dropped 5 bases and J dropped 4 bases, with 17 bases sitting between them. The CDR3 contains 15 residues. Germline V CDR1 and CDR2: MNHNY, SVGAGI (reference sequence). The CDR3 reads CASSPPSDSTYGYTF. The CDR3 DNA follows: TGTGCCAGCAGTCCCCCTTCGGACAGCACCTATGGCTACACCTTC.